This entry concerns a single TCR beta chain. The antigen is not known. These data belong to a study of cytomegalovirus exposure and HLA in healthy donors. Study results and caveats: Within an earlier analysis, most TCR beta V segments proved productive either about 87% or about 30% of the time.

CDR1 is SQVTM, CDR2 ANQGSEA, per germline. Trimming cost V 4 bases and J 0 bases, with 10 bases left between them. The length of the CDR3 is 14 residues. 13 Jbeta primers and 60 Vbeta primers were used for the PCR. Profiled with immunoSEQ multiplex PCR; TCRdb holds only in-frame clones, not every one. The sample yields under 80,000 clones, about 70% seen once. This sequence joins TRBV29-1 and TRBJ1-3; D gene unclear. The sequenced material came from PBMCs. This TCR derives from a woman under 40 in good health and CMV-seronegative. The DNA for the CDR3 is TGCAGCGTTGTTGGCCACAGCTCTGGAAACACCATATATTTT. The encoded protein is CSVVGHSSGNTIYF. The variable domain in full, with the rest retrieved from reference TRBV29-1 and TRBJ1-3, is SAVISQKPSRDICQRGTSLTIQCQVDSQVTMMFWYRQQPGQSLTLIATANQGSEATYESGFVIDKFPISRPNLTFSTLTVSNMSPEDSSIYLCSVVGHSSGNTIYFGEGSWLTVV.